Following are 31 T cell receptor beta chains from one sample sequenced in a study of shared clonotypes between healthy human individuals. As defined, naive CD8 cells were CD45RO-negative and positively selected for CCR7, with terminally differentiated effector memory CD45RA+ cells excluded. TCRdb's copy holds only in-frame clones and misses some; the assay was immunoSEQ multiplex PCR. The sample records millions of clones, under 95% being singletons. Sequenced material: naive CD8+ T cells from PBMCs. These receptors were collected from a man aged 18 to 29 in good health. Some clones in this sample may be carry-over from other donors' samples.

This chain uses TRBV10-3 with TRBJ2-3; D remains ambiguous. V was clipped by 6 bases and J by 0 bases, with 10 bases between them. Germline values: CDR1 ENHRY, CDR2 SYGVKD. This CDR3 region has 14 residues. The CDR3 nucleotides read TGTGCCATCAGACTGGCTCGTAGCACAGATACGCAGTATTTT. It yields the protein CAIRLARSTDTQYF.

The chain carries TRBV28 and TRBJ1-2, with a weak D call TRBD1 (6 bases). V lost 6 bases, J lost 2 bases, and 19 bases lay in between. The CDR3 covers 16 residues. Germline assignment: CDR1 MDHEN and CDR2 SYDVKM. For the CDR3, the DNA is TGTGCCAGCAGGGGGACAACAACCCGCAACAACTATGGCTACACCTTC. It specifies CASRGTTTRNNYGYTF.

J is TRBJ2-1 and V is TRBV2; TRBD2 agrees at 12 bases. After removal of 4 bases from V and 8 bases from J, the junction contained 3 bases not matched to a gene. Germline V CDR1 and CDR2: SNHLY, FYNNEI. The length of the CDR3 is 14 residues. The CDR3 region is CASSGLAGGDEQFF. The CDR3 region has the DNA TGTGCCAGCAGTGGTCTAGCGGGAGGGGATGAGCAGTTCTTC.

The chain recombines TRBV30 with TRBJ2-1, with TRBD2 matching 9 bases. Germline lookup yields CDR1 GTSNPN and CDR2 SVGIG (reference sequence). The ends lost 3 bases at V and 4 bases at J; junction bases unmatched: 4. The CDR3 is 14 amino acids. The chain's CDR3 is CAWSLAGTYNEQFF. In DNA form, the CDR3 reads TGTGCCTGGAGCCTAGCGGGGACGTACAATGAGCAGTTCTTC.

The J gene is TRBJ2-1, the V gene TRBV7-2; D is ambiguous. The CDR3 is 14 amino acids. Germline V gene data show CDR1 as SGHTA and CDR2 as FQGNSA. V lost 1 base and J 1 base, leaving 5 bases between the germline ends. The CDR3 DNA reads TGTGCCAGCAGCTTAGGGTGGTCCTACAATGAGCAGTTCTTC. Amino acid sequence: CASSLGWSYNEQFF.

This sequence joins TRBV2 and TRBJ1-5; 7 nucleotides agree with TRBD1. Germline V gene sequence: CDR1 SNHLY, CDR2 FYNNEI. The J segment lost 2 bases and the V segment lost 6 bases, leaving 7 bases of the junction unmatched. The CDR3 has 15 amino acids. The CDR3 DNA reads TGTGCCAGCAGGGCCGACAGGGCGGGCAATCAGCCCCAGCATTTT. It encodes CASRADRAGNQPQHF.

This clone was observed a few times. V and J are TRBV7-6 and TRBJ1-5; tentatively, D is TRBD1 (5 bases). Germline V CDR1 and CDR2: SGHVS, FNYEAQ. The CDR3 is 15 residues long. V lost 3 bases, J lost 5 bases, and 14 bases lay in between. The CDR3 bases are TGTGCCAGCAGCTTTCGGGCAGGGTATGATCAGCCCCAGCATTTT. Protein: CASSFRAGYDQPQHF.

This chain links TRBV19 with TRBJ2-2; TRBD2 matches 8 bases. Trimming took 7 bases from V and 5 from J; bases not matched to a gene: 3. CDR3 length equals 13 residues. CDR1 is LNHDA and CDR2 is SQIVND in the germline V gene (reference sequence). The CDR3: CASTLAGTGELFF. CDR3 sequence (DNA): TGTGCCAGTACCCTAGCGGGTACCGGGGAGCTGTTTTTT.

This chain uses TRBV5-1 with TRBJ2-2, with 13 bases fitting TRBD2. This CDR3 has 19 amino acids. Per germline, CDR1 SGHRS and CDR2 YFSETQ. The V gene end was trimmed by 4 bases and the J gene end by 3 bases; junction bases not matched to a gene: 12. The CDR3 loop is CASSAGELAGGPDTGELFF. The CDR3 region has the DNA TGCGCCAGCAGCGCGGGAGAACTAGCGGGAGGGCCCGACACCGGGGAGCTGTTTTTT.

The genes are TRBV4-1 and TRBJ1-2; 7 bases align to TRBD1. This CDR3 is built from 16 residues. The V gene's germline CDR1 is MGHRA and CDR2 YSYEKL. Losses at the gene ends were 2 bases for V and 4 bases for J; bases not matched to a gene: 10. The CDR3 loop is CASSQTRERDSYGYTF. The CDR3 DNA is TGCGCCAGCAGCCAAACGAGGGAGAGGGACAGCTATGGCTACACCTTC.

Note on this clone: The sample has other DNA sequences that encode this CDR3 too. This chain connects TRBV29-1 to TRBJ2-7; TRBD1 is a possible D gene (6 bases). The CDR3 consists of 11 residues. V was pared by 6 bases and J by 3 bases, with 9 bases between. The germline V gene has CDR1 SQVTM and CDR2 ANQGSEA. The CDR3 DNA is TGCAGCGTGAGACAGGACTACGAGCAGTACTTC. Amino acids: CSVRQDYEQYF.

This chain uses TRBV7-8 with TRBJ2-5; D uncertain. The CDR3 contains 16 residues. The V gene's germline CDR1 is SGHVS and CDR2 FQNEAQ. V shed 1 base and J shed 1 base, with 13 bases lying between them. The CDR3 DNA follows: TGTGCCAGCAGCTTAGGGGTACTGAGACTCCAAGAGACCCAGTACTTC. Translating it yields CASSLGVLRLQETQYF. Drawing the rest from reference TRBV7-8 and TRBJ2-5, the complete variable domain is GAGVSQSPRYKVAKRGQDVALRCDPISGHVSLFWYQQALGQGPEFLTYFQNEAQLDKSGLPSDRFFAERPEGSVSTLKIQRTQQEDSAVYLCASSLGVLRLQETQYFGPGTRLLVL.

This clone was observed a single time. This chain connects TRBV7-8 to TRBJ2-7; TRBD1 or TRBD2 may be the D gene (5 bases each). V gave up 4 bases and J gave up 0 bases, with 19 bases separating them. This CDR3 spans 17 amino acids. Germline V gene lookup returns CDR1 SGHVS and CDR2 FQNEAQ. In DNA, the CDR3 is TGTGCCAGCAGCTCTCGGGACCGAGGACCGAGCTCCTACGAGCAGTACTTC. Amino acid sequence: CASSSRDRGPSSYEQYF.

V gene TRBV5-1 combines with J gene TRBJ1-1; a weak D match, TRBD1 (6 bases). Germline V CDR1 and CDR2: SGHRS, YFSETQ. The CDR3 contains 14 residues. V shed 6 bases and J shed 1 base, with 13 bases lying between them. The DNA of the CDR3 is TGCGCCAGCAAGGAAGACAGGAGGAACACTGAAGCTTTCTTT. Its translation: CASKEDRRNTEAFF.

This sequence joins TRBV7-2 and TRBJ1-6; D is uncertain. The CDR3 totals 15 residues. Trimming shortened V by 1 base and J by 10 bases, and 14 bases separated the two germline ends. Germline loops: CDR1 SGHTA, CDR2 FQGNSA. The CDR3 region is CASSLGVLRYSPLHF. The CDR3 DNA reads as TGTGCCAGCAGCTTAGGAGTATTACGCTACTCACCCCTCCACTTT.

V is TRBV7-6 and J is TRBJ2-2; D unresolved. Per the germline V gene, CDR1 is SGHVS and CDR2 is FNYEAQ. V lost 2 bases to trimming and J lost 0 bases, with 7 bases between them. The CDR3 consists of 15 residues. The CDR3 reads CASSLRSANTGELFF. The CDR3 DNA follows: TGTGCCAGCAGCTTACGTTCCGCGAACACCGGGGAGCTGTTTTTT.

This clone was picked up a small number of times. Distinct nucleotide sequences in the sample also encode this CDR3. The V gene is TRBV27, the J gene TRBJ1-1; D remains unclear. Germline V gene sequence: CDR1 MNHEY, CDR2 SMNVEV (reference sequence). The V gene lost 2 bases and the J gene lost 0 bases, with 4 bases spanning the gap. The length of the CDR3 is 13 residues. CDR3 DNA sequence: TGTGCCAGCAGTTTAAGTATGAACACTGAAGCTTTCTTT. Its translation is CASSLSMNTEAFF.

The CDR3 region has the DNA TGTGCCAGCAACCTTTGGGCTAGCGTCACCTACGAGCAGTACTTC. It encodes CASNLWASVTYEQYF. V usage is TRBV6-1 and J usage is TRBJ2-7, with D tentatively TRBD2 (6 bases). Germline CDR1 and CDR2: MNHNS and SASEGT. The V and J ends lost 7 bases and 2 bases respectively, with 18 bases between them. The CDR3 runs 15 residues.

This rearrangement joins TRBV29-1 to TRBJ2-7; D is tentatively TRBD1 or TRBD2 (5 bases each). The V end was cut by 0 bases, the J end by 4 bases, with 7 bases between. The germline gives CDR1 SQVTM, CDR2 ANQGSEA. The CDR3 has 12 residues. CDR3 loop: CSVEEGVYEQYF. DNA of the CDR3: TGCAGCGTTGAAGAGGGGGTTTACGAGCAGTACTTC.

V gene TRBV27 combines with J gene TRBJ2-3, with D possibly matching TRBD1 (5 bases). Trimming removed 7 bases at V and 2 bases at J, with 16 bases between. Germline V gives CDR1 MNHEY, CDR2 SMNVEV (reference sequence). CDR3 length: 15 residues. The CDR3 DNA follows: TGTGCCAGCACCGAGCGTAGGGGCCACACAGATACGCAGTATTTT. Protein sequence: CASTERRGHTDTQYF.

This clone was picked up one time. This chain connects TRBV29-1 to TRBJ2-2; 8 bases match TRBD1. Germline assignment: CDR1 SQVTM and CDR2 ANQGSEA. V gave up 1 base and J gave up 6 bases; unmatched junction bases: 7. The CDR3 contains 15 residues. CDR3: CSVEGTGLISGELFF. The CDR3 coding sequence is TGCAGCGTTGAAGGGACAGGGCTAATATCCGGGGAGCTGTTTTTT.

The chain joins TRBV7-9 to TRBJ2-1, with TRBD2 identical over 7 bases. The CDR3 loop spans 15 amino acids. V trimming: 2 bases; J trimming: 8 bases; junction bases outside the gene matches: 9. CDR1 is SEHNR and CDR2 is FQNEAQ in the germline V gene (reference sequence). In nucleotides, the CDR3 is TGTGCCAGCAGCTTATACGGGAGGTGGGAAGATGAGCAGTTCTTC. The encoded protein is CASSLYGRWEDEQFF.

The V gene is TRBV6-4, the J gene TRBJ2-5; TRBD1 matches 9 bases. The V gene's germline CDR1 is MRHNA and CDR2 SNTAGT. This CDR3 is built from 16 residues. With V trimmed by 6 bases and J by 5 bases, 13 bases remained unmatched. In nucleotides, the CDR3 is TGTGCCAGCAGCGTCGGGACAGGGAATCGGTGGGAGACCCAGTACTTC. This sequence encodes CASSVGTGNRWETQYF.

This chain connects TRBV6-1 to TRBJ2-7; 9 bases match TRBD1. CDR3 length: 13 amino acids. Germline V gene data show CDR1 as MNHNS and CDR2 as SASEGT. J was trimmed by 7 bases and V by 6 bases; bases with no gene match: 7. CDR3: CASRGTGFREQYF. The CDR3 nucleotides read TGTGCCAGCAGGGGGACAGGGTTCCGGGAGCAGTACTTC.

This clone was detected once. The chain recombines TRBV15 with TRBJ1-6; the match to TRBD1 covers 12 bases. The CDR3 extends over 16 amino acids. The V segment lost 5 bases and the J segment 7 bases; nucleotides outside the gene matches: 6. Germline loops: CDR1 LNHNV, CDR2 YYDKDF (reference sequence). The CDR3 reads CATSGRGTGGNSPLHF. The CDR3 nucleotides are TGTGCCACCAGCGGAAGGGGGACAGGGGGCAATTCACCCCTCCACTTT.

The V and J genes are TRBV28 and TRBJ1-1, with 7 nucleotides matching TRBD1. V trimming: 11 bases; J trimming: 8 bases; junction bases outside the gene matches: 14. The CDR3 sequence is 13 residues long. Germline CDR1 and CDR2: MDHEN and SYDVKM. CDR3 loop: CAGALIQGREAFF. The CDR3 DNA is TGTGCCGGGGCTTTAATACAGGGGCGAGAAGCTTTCTTT.

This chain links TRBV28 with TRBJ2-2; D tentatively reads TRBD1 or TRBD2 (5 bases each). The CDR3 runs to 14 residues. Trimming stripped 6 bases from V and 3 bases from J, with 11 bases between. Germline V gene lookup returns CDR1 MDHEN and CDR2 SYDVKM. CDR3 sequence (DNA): TGTGCCAGCAGCGCCCGGGACCACACCGGGGAGCTGTTTTTT. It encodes CASSARDHTGELFF.

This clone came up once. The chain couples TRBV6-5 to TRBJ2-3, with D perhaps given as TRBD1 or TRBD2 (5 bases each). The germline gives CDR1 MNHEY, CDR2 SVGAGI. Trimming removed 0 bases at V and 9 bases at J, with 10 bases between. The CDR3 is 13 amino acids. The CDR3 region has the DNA TGTGCCAGCAGTTACTCGGGGGTAAAGACGCAGTATTTT. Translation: CASSYSGVKTQYF.

The CDR3 nucleotides read TGTGCCAGCAGCTGGGGGAGTGACTATGGCTACACCTTC. Protein product: CASSWGSDYGYTF. This chain links TRBV7-8 with TRBJ1-2; D perhaps matches TRBD1 (5 bases). V lost 4 bases to trimming and J lost 3 bases, with 9 bases between them. Germline CDR1 is SGHVS and CDR2 is FQNEAQ. CDR3 length: 13 residues.

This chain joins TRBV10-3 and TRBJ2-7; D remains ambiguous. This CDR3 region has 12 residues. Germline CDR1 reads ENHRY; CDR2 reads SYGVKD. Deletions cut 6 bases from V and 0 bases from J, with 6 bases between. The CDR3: CAIRDASYEQYF. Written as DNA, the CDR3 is TGTGCCATCAGGGACGCCTCCTACGAGCAGTACTTC.

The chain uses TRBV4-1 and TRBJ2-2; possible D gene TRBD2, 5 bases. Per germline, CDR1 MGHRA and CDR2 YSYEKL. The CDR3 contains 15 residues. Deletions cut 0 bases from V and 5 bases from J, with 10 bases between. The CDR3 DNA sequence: TGCGCCAGCAGCCAAGAACTAGGGTGGACCGGGGAGCTGTTTTTT. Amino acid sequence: CASSQELGWTGELFF.